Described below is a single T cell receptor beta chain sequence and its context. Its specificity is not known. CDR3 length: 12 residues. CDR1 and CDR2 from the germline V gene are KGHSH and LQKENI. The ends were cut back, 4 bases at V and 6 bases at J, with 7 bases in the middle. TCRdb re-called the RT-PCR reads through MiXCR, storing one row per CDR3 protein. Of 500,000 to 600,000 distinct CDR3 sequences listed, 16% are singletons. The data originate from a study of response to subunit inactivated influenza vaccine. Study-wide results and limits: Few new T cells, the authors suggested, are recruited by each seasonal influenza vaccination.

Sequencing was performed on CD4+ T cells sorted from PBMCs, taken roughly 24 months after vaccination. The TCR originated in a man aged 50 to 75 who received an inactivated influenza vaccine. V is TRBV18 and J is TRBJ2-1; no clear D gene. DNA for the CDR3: TGTGCCAGCTCACATCAGTTCAATGAGCAGTTCTTC. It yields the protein CASSHQFNEQFF.